This TCR beta chain appears in the sequencing data of a study of CD8+ T cells in alopecia areata. Study as a whole: A regimen of oral tofacitinib, 5 to 10 mg twice daily, was given to treated patients.

Following extraction, RNA underwent reverse transcription to cDNA, which served as the sequencing template. Only in-frame clones appear in the TCRdb table, and some are missing; sequencing was by immunoSEQ multiplex PCR. The profile shows more than 100,000 clones, roughly 54% of them singletons. CDR1 is SGHRS and CDR2 is YFSETQ in the germline V gene. The CDR3 has 13 residues. Losses at the gene ends were 4 bases for V and 5 bases for J; bases not matched to a gene: 2. General study findings and limits: Lesional scalp, especially alopecia totalis/universalis, showed higher clonality than normal scalp.

A note on this clone: Antigen specificity is unknown.

As part of sample collection, lesional scalp punch biopsies and peripheral blood were taken from alopecia areata patients. Sequencing was performed on CD4+ T cells sorted from blood, taken at week 0. This TCR was recovered from a human donor with alopecia areata. The V and J genes are TRBV5-1 and TRBJ2-5; the match to TRBD1 covers 10 bases. The CDR3 coding sequence is TGCGCCAGCAGCCCGGACAGGGGGGAGACCCAGTACTTC. Translating it yields CASSPDRGETQYF.